The sequence of this TCR beta chain was determined in a study of lymphopenia after photon versus proton radiotherapy. Study outcomes and limitations: Under photons, naive T cells and diversity fell while effector/memory populations rose. Post-nadir diversity loss with photons came from oligoclonal expansion, particularly CD8+ Temra cells.

Details on this clone: The target antigen is unknown.

CDR1 is SGHRS, CDR2 YFSETQ, per germline. J was trimmed by 7 bases and V by 4 bases; bases with no gene match: 6. The CDR3 is made up of 14 amino acids. Using immunoSEQ multiplex PCR, the repertoire was profiled, and TCRdb retains in-frame clones only, with some absent. The repertoire holds fewer than 35,000 clones, with 75% to 90% as singletons. The V gene is TRBV5-1, the J gene TRBJ2-7; TRBD1 matches at 12 bases. The sequenced sample was peripheral blood, obtained from a patient treated with proton-based radiotherapy. This receptor was taken from a woman in her seventies with pancreatic cancer. Some clones in this sample may be carry-over from other donors' samples. The CDR3 DNA sequence: TGCGCCAGCAGCCCGGGACAGGGGGCAAGGGAGCAGTACTTC. Translation: CASSPGQGAREQYF.